The 15 T cell receptor beta chains below come from one sample, sequenced in a study of T-cell memory formation after mild COVID-19. TCRdb reanalysed the 5' RACE reads using MiXCR and keeps one entry per CDR3 protein. The table shows 50,000 or so distinct CDR3 sequences, with 27% occurring only once. The sequencing sample was made of PBMCs or a T cell subset sorted from them (not recorded which). The receptors here all came from a man younger than 35 who had mild COVID-19 (a few samples of this study predate the infection). Cell type and time point are not known.

The V and J genes are TRBV7-2 and TRBJ2-2, with unresolved D. This CDR3 has 13 amino acids. Per the germline V gene, CDR1 is SGHTA and CDR2 is FQGNSA. The germline V and J ends were trimmed by 5 bases and 0 bases, with 4 bases remaining between them. The chain's CDR3 is CASSETNTGELFF. The CDR3 region has the DNA TGTGCCAGCAGCGAAACGAACACCGGGGAGCTGTTTTTT.

A few counts support this clonotype. The chain is built from TRBV12-3 or TRBV12-4 and TRBJ2-6; D is unresolved. The CDR3 extends over 14 amino acids. V was pared by 5 bases and J by 2 bases, with 7 bases between. The CDR3 coding sequence is TGTGCCAGCAGTCCCGAGCCTGGGGCCAACGTCCTGACTTTC. This sequence encodes CASSPEPGANVLTF.

This clonotype has only a few counts. The gene calls are TRBV15 and TRBJ2-3; TRBD1 matches 7 bases. Germline assignment: CDR1 LNHNV and CDR2 YYDKDF (reference sequence). V gave up 6 bases and J gave up 2 bases; unmatched junction bases: 5. CDR3 length: 14 residues. As DNA, the CDR3 is TGTGCCACCAGGGCAGGGACAGACACAGATACGCAGTATTTT. Translation gives CATRAGTDTDTQYF.

The chain carries TRBV4-1 and TRBJ2-2; 8 nucleotides agree with TRBD2. Germline assignment: CDR1 MGHRA and CDR2 YSYEKL. The J segment lost 1 base and the V segment lost 0 bases, leaving 4 bases of the junction unmatched. The CDR3 totals 17 residues. CDR3 residues: CASSQDRLAGNTGELFF. In nucleotides, the CDR3 is TGCGCCAGCAGCCAAGATCGTCTAGCGGGGAACACCGGGGAGCTGTTTTTT.

The chain recombines TRBV4-1 with TRBJ2-2, with 8 bases lining up with TRBD2. J lost 7 bases, V lost 4 bases, and 8 bases had no gene match. The CDR3 is 15 amino acids. Germline V CDR1 and CDR2: MGHRA, YSYEKL. The chain's CDR3 is CASSPPHGGVGELFF. The CDR3 DNA reads as TGCGCCAGCAGCCCCCCACACGGGGGGGTCGGGGAGCTGTTTTTT.

V and J are TRBV6-6 and TRBJ1-1; D unclear. The germline CDR1 and CDR2 sequences are MNHNY and SVGAGI (reference sequence). The length of the CDR3 is 17 residues. With 5 bases removed from V and 3 bases from J, the gap between germline ends came to 22 bases. CDR3 bases: TGTGCCAGCAGTCTTCATGCAGGATCCGGTCCCGACACTGAAGCTTTCTTT. It specifies CASSLHAGSGPDTEAFF.

In this sample, this clonotype turned up once. The chain is built from TRBV6-5 and TRBJ2-5, with D perhaps TRBD2 (5 bases). The CDR3 is 17 amino acids. Deletions cut 0 bases from V and 1 base from J, with 15 bases between. The germline CDR1 and CDR2 sequences are MNHEY and SVGAGI. The CDR3 reads CASSYSRTGTLQETQYF. CDR3 bases: TGTGCCAGCAGTTACTCGAGAACGGGAACCCTCCAAGAGACCCAGTACTTC.

This chain uses TRBV12-3 or TRBV12-4 with TRBJ1-4, with unresolved D. Trimming shortened V by 4 bases and J by 6 bases, and 6 bases separated the two germline ends. The CDR3 has 12 residues. The CDR3 sequence: CASSSMDEKLFF. For the CDR3, the DNA is TGTGCCAGCAGTTCAATGGATGAAAAACTGTTTTTT.

This rearrangement joins TRBV12-3 or TRBV12-4 to TRBJ1-5; 8 positions match TRBD1. Unmatched junction bases numbered 11, after V lost 5 bases and J lost 8 bases. This CDR3 spans 15 amino acids. The CDR3, as DNA: TGTGCCAGCAGTCCTTTCGGACAGGGTGGGGAGCCCCAGCATTTT. The encoded protein is CASSPFGQGGEPQHF.

This clonotype has just a few counts. The rearrangement uses TRBV6-2 or TRBV6-3 and TRBJ2-7; possibly TRBD1 for D (5 bases). Germline CDR1 MNHEY, CDR2 SVGEGT. The V end was cut by 5 bases, the J end by 2 bases, with 10 bases between. The CDR3 runs to 13 residues. In DNA, the CDR3 is TGTGCCAGCAGTCAGACAGCGACCTACGAGCAGTACGTC. It yields the protein CASSQTATYEQYV.

The chain is built from TRBV4-1 and TRBJ2-5; D possibly corresponds to TRBD2 (5 bases). The V gene's germline CDR1 is MGHRA and CDR2 YSYEKL. There are 14 residues in the CDR3. Trimming took off 0 bases at V and 5 bases at J, with 10 bases between the two ends. CDR3 sequence: CASSQERVRETQYF. In DNA, the CDR3 is TGCGCCAGCAGCCAAGAGAGGGTCCGGGAGACCCAGTACTTC.

This clonotype appeared many times. The genes are TRBV6-5 and TRBJ2-1, with 8 bases lining up with TRBD2. CDR3 size: 18 residues. Germline loops: CDR1 MNHEY, CDR2 SVGAGI. Germline trimming cut 5 bases from V and 0 bases from J; bases unmatched to any gene: 12. DNA for the CDR3: TGTGCCAGCAGTCTCCTAGCGGGCCAACCGAGCTCCTACAATGAGCAGTTCTTC. This sequence encodes CASSLLAGQPSSYNEQFF.

This clonotype was observed a few times. The chain carries TRBV4-1 and TRBJ2-7; D call uncertain. Trimming took 0 bases from V and 3 from J, leaving 12 bases between them. Germline-derived CDR1 and CDR2 are MGHRA and YSYEKL. The CDR3 sequence is 15 residues long. The CDR3 spells CASSQDAGMGYEQYV. For the CDR3, the DNA is TGCGCCAGCAGCCAAGATGCCGGAATGGGCTACGAGCAGTACGTC.

Concerning this clonotype itself: The CDR3 carries no conserved terminal phenylalanine or tryptophan, so it likely arises from a read error. The chain links TRBV15 to TRBJ2-3; 7 bases line up with TRBD1. Germline CDR1 and CDR2: LNHNV and YYDKDF (reference sequence). V shed 5 bases and J 4 bases; nucleotides not matched to a gene: 15. The CDR3 length is 17 residues. The CDR3 bases are TGTGCCACCAGCGAGCAGGTAGGGGGCCTGGGCCCAGATACGCAGTATTTA. This translates into CATSEQVGGLGPDTQYL.

This CDR3 is CASSGALDNRKYQETQYF. DNA for the CDR3: TGTGCCAGCAGCGGGGCCCTGGACAATAGGAAGTACCAAGAGACCCAGTACTTC. The chain links TRBV2 to TRBJ2-5, with D perhaps matching TRBD1 or TRBD2 (5 bases each). The CDR3 extends over 18 amino acids. The germline CDR1 and CDR2 sequences are SNHLY and FYNNEI. V was trimmed by 6 bases and J by 0 bases, leaving 23 bases between them.